The 18 T cell receptor beta chains below come from one sample, sequenced in a study of T cells after yellow fever vaccination. TCRdb re-analysed the 5' RACE reads in MiXCR, keeping a single row per CDR3 protein. The sample holds under 550,000 distinct CDR3 sequences; 21% are singletons and the top ten take about 16%. Specimen: PBMCs, collected approximately 22 days after the first yellow fever vaccination. These receptor sequences come from a man between 18 and 35 years old who received the YFV17D yellow fever vaccine.

This clonotype was seen more than once but under ten times. V and J are TRBV7-2 and TRBJ2-1; 7 bases align to TRBD1. Looked up from germline, CDR1 is SGHTA and CDR2 is FQGNSA. The CDR3 length is 14 residues. The trim removed 5 bases at V and 4 bases at J, leaving 5 bases unmatched. The CDR3 nucleotides are TGTGCCAGCAGCGTCCAGGGGGATTACAATGAGCAGTTCTTC. As protein: CASSVQGDYNEQFF.

There are a few counts of this clonotype. The J gene is TRBJ2-5, the V gene TRBV11-2; D is uncertain. Germline values: CDR1 SGHAT, CDR2 FQNNGV. V was clipped by 5 bases and J by 3 bases, with 10 bases between them. This CDR3 comprises 13 residues. The CDR3 DNA sequence: TGTGCCAGCAGCAGGCGGCTAAAAGAGACCCAGTACTTC. Translation: CASSRRLKETQYF.

V gene TRBV29-1 combines with J gene TRBJ2-3; D is possibly TRBD1 (6 bases). V lost 4 bases and J lost 4, with 18 bases in between. The CDR3 consists of 15 residues. Germline V gene sequence: CDR1 SQVTM, CDR2 ANQGSEA. This CDR3 is CSVVNPGHSADTQYF. DNA of the CDR3: TGCAGCGTTGTAAATCCGGGACATTCGGCAGATACGCAGTATTTT.

The chain joins TRBV28 to TRBJ1-6; no definite D call. The germline CDR1 and CDR2 sequences are MDHEN and SYDVKM. V gave up 5 bases and J gave up 0 bases, with 8 bases separating them. The CDR3 is 15 amino acids. The CDR3 coding sequence is TGTGCCAGCAGTAAGATGAGCTCCTATAATTCACCCCTCCACTTT. It yields the protein CASSKMSSYNSPLHF.

The sample holds one count of this clonotype. V is TRBV5-1 and J is TRBJ2-2; D is unclear. CDR3 length equals 14 residues. Deletions cut 2 bases from V and 6 bases from J, with 11 bases between. The germline gives CDR1 SGHRS, CDR2 YFSETQ. DNA of the CDR3: TGCGCCAGCAGCTTCGGGTTTCGGGCCGGGGAGCTGTTTTTT. This translates into CASSFGFRAGELFF. The full variable domain, rest sourced from reference TRBV5-1 and TRBJ2-2, is KAGVTQTPRYLIKTRGQQVTLSCSPISGHRSVSWYQQTPGQGLQFLFEYFSETQRNKGNFPGRFSGRQFSNSRSEMNVSTLELGDSALYLCASSFGFRAGELFFGEGSRLTVL.

In this sample, this clonotype turned up a few times. The CDR3 DNA sequence: TGTGCCAGCAGTGGGGCAGGGGGCGGTTCACCCCTCCACTTT. This codes for CASSGAGGGSPLHF. V usage is TRBV25-1 and J usage is TRBJ1-6; 8 nucleotides match TRBD1. Germline assignment: CDR1 MGHDK and CDR2 SYGVNS. CDR3 length: 14 residues. Germline trimming cut 4 bases from V and 9 bases from J; bases unmatched to any gene: 5.

This clonotype was counted between two and nine times. The chain has TRBV21-1 and TRBJ2-7; TRBD1, the table's D call, was not compared with the DNA. TRBV21-1 is a recognized pseudogene. This CDR3 has 14 residues. CDR3 DNA sequence: TGTGCCAGCAGGGGCGGGACGGGGAACTACGAGCAGTACGTC. Translation gives CASRGGTGNYEQYV.

This clonotype appeared a few times. The chain joins TRBV27 to TRBJ1-6; TRBD1 is a possible D gene (5 bases). V lost 8 bases and J lost 8, with 19 bases in between. Germline V gives CDR1 MNHEY, CDR2 SMNVEV (reference sequence). The CDR3 runs 15 residues. CDR3 bases: TGTGCCAGCGCGGTTAGGGGAAACTTCGATTCACCCCTCCACTTT. Translation gives CASAVRGNFDSPLHF.

This clonotype was seen more than once but under ten times. This chain joins TRBV14 and TRBJ1-5, with D possibly matching TRBD1 (5 bases). Germline V CDR1 and CDR2: SGHDN, FVKESK. The V end was cut by 1 base, the J end by 7 bases, with 11 bases between. This CDR3 is built from 14 residues. CDR3 in DNA: TGTGCCAGCAGCCAAGGCAGGGTCGGGCAGCCCCAGCATTTT. Protein product: CASSQGRVGQPQHF.

The table lists this clonotype with a few counts. This chain joins TRBV5-1 and TRBJ2-3, with TRBD2 matching 8 bases. The CDR3 is 16 residues long. Germline trimming cut 4 bases from V and 2 bases from J; bases unmatched to any gene: 9. Germline CDR1 is SGHRS and CDR2 is YFSETQ. The DNA for the CDR3 is TGCGCCAGCAGCGGGATGGCGGGGGGAACCACAGATACGCAGTATTTT. It codes for CASSGMAGGTTDTQYF.

The chain couples TRBV9 to TRBJ2-3; 9 positions agree with TRBD2. From germline, CDR1 is SGDLS and CDR2 YYNGEE. Trimming removed 0 bases from V and 5 bases from J; junction bases left unmatched: 4. The CDR3 sequence is 15 residues long. The DNA for the CDR3 is TGTGCCAGCAGCGTAGATCCAGCGGGGGGAGATACGCAGTATTTT. Protein sequence: CASSVDPAGGDTQYF.

The chain has TRBV6-1 and TRBJ1-1; TRBD1 might be the D (5 bases). The CDR3 is made up of 14 amino acids. Germline CDR1 reads MNHNS; CDR2 reads SASEGT. V lost 8 bases and J 0 bases, leaving 13 bases between the germline ends. The CDR3 bases are TGTGCCAGCTCTCGGGGCCCAGTGAACACTGAAGCTTTCTTT. This gives the protein CASSRGPVNTEAFF.

The table lists this clonotype with a few counts. This chain connects TRBV30 to TRBJ1-5, with D possibly matching TRBD1 (5 bases). This CDR3 spans 13 amino acids. Germline CDR1 GTSNPN, CDR2 SVGIG (reference sequence). V lost 0 bases, J lost 3 bases, and 6 bases lay in between. The CDR3 DNA is TGTGCCTGGAGTGTACAGGTCAATCAGCCCCAGCATTTT. It is translated as CAWSVQVNQPQHF.

The chain is built from TRBV9 and TRBJ2-3; D possibly corresponds to TRBD2 (5 bases). Germline loops: CDR1 SGDLS, CDR2 YYNGEE. The V end was cut by 0 bases, the J end by 2 bases, with 10 bases between. This CDR3 has 15 residues. The CDR3 here is CASSVGLAATDTQYF. The CDR3 bases are TGTGCCAGCAGCGTAGGGCTAGCAGCCACAGATACGCAGTATTTT.

The rearrangement uses TRBV2 and TRBJ2-3; 7 bases align to TRBD2. Per germline, CDR1 SNHLY and CDR2 FYNNEI. The CDR3 has 14 residues. Unmatched junction bases numbered 6, after V lost 4 bases and J lost 5 bases. The CDR3 here is CASSVSGVGDTQYF. As DNA, the CDR3 is TGTGCCAGCAGTGTAAGCGGGGTGGGAGATACGCAGTATTTT.

This clonotype was seen a few times. The chain joins TRBV28 to TRBJ2-5, with a possible D match to TRBD1 (6 bases). V lost 5 bases and J 5 bases, leaving 12 bases between the germline ends. The CDR3 has 13 residues. Germline assignment: CDR1 MDHEN and CDR2 SYDVKM. The CDR3 is CASSRRGAETQYF. Written as DNA, the CDR3 is TGTGCCAGCAGTCGCAGGGGCGCCGAGACCCAGTACTTC. Complete variable domain (other parts from reference TRBV28 and TRBJ2-5): DVKVTQSSRYLVKRTGEKVFLECVQDMDHENMFWYRQDPGLGLRLIYFSYDVKMKEKGDIPEGYSVSREKKERFSLILESASTNQTSMYLCASSRRGAETQYFGPGTRLLVL.

The V call is TRBV11-2, the J call TRBJ1-6, with D perhaps matching TRBD1 (6 bases). CDR1 and CDR2 from the germline V gene are SGHAT and FQNNGV. Trimming stripped 7 bases from V and 7 bases from J, with 17 bases between. This CDR3 has 15 amino acids. CDR3 sequence reads: CASTETQGLNSPLHF. CDR3 DNA sequence: TGTGCCAGCACCGAGACACAGGGATTGAATTCACCCCTCCACTTT.

This clonotype was seen a few times. V and J are TRBV7-2 and TRBJ1-2, with 8 positions matching TRBD1. This CDR3 spans 14 amino acids. The V segment lost 5 bases and the J segment 8 bases; nucleotides outside the gene matches: 10. The germline gives CDR1 SGHTA, CDR2 FQGNSA. CDR3 bases: TGTGCCAGCAGCAACAGGGGGGGGGCTGGCGGCTACACCTTC. It specifies CASSNRGGAGGYTF.